This TCR beta chain was captured by sequencing in a study of shared T cell receptors in the human thymus. Germline V CDR1 and CDR2: MNHNY, SVGAGI (reference sequence). The CDR3 extends over 15 amino acids. V was pared by 2 bases and J by 3 bases, with 11 bases between. Assay: immunoSEQ multiplex PCR; the TCRdb copy retains only in-frame clones and omits some. Of more than 550,000 clones listed, roughly 88% are singletons. This same sample was also part of a study on human thymus T cells. That paper adds: The donor group consisted of healthy Finnish infants who were having corrective surgery for congenital heart defects. The thymus tissue came from resections taken during corrective heart surgery. Seemingly biased V and J gene usage marked thymic and blood repertoires.

This clonotype was obtained from a girl under three years old with a congenital heart defect. This chain joins TRBV6-6 and TRBJ2-1; a weak D match, TRBD2 (6 bases). The specimen sequenced was thymocytes. The CDR3 loop is CASSYPRGSYNEQFF. The CDR3 DNA is TGTGCCAGCAGTTACCCTCGGGGGAGCTACAATGAGCAGTTCTTC.